A selection of T cell receptor beta chains follows, all from one sample in a study of shared T cell receptors in the human thymus. Profiling relied on immunoSEQ multiplex PCR, and the TCRdb table lists in-frame clones only, not all of them. The sample includes about 380,000 clones, 85% to 95% of them seen just once. Sequencing was performed on thymocytes. The source is a human donor. Each CDR3 is given with its conserved first and last residue. Fields, in order: J gene, V gene, clone size, D gene, CDR3 protein, CDR3 DNA. D genes are given only for firm matches. The size entry is marked missing in some rows and otherwise reads once, few, many or a size class.

TRBJ2-1 TRBV5-6 - TRBD1 CASSRIRQGSYNEQFF TGTGCCAGCAGCCGAATCAGACAGGGGTCCTACAATGAGCAGTTCTTC
TRBJ2-6 TRBV19 - - CASSILGGAGANVLTF TGTGCCAGTAGTATATTGGGGGGCGCCGGGGCCAACGTCCTGACTTTC
TRBJ1-1 TRBV30 few TRBD1 CAWDRGLNTEAFF TGTGCCTGGGACAGGGGTTTGAACACTGAAGCTTTCTTT
TRBJ2-1 TRBV7-9 - - CASAEVHEQFF TGTGCCAGCGCGGAGGTCCATGAGCAGTTCTTC
TRBJ2-3 TRBV4-3 - TRBD2 CASSQERLAGDCTDTQYF TGCGCCAGCAGCCAAGAGAGGCTCGCGGGGGATTGCACAGATACGCAGTATTTT
TRBJ2-3 TRBV28 - - CASRPAPRSASTDTQYF TGTGCCAGCAGGCCGGCCCCCAGGAGCGCCAGCACAGATACGCAGTATTTT
TRBJ1-1 TRBV5-1 - - CASSLAFGDGTEAFF TGCGCCAGCAGCTTGGCCTTTGGGGATGGCACTGAAGCTTTCTTT
TRBJ1-2 TRBV19 - - CASSPRGNYGYTF TGTGCCAGTAGCCCCAGGGGTAACTATGGCTACACCTTC
TRBJ2-3 TRBV28 - TRBD1 CASSLDRGGGKDTQYF TGTGCCAGCAGTCTAGACAGGGGAGGTGGGAAAGATACGCAGTATTTT
TRBJ1-1 TRBV29-1 - TRBD1 CTTDRLNTEAFF TGCACCACGGACAGGCTGAACACTGAAGCTTTCTTT
TRBJ2-2 TRBV27 - - CASSYSGTGELFF TGTGCCAGCAGTTATAGCGGCACCGGGGAGCTGTTTTTT
TRBJ2-3 TRBV7-3 once TRBD2 CASNKGWLAGGIGTDTQYF TGTGCCAGCAACAAGGGATGGCTAGCGGGAGGGATTGGGACAGATACGCAGTATTTT
TRBJ2-3 TRBV28 - TRBD2 CASSILGGDTQYF TGTGCCAGCAGTATTCTGGGGGGGGATACGCAGTATTTT
TRBJ1-5 TRBV2 - TRBD1 CASSVNRGNQPQHF TGTGCCAGCAGTGTGAACAGGGGTAATCAGCCCCAGCATTTT
TRBJ2-2 TRBV30 - TRBD2 CAWSVAGENTGELFF TGTGCCTGGAGTGTTGCGGGAGAGAACACCGGGGAGCTGTTTTTT
TRBJ2-3 TRBV10-1 - TRBD1 CASSTYLRDRVTDTQYF TGCGCCAGCAGTACATATCTTCGGGACAGGGTCACAGATACGCAGTATTTT
TRBJ2-3 TRBV30 - TRBD2 CASSGRTDTQYF TGTGCCTCTAGCGGGAGGACAGATACGCAGTATTTT
TRBJ2-5 TRBV6-1 - - CASTTVGGGETQYF TGTGCCAGCACCACCGTCGGAGGGGGAGAGACCCAGTACTTC
TRBJ2-7 TRBV30 - - CAWSPQGGTDSYEQYF TGTGCCTGGAGTCCCCAGGGGGGGACGGACTCCTACGAGCAGTACTTC
TRBJ1-1 TRBV5-6 once - CASSLYRVGNTEAFF TGTGCCAGCAGCCTATACAGGGTGGGGAACACTGAAGCTTTCTTT
TRBJ1-3 TRBV6-5 - - CASRQISGNTIYF TGTGCCAGCAGACAAATCTCTGGAAACACCATATATTTT
TRBJ2-7 TRBV21-1 - - CASSKATSSPGEQYF TGTGCCAGCAGCAAAGCGACTAGCAGCCCTGGGGAGCAGTACTTC
TRBJ2-3 TRBV10-3 - - CAISERADTQYF TGTGCCATCAGTGAGAGGGCAGATACGCAGTATTTT
TRBJ2-3 TRBV7-8 - - CASSLGSAGSTDTQYF TGTGCCAGCAGCTTAGGGTCCGCGGGGAGCACAGATACGCAGTATTTT
TRBJ2-2 TRBV7-7 - TRBD1 CASSRRDRGSGELFF TGTGCTAGCAGCCGCCGGGACAGGGGTTCCGGGGAGCTGTTTTTT
TRBJ2-7 TRBV6-1 - TRBD2 CASSESATSGRSHEQYF TGTGCCAGCAGTGAATCGGCCACTAGCGGGAGGTCCCACGAGCAGTACTTC
TRBJ1-5 TRBV19 - - CASTRFWDPGQPQHF TGTGCCAGTACCCGGTTTTGGGACCCCGGTCAGCCCCAGCATTTT
TRBJ2-7 TRBV27 - TRBD2 CASSFSGTSGGYEQYF TGTGCCAGCAGTTTTTCCGGGACTAGCGGGGGCTACGAGCAGTACTTC
TRBJ2-3 TRBV7-2 - TRBD2 CASNRGGSGRLVGADTQYF TGTGCCAGCAATCGAGGGGGTAGCGGGAGGTTGGTGGGCGCAGATACGCAGTATTTT
TRBJ2-3 TRBV7-2 - - CASSHWIYSSTDTQYF TGTGCCAGCAGCCATTGGATCTACTCTAGCACAGATACGCAGTATTTT
TRBJ2-1 TRBV9 - - CASSEGDYNEQFF TGTGCCAGCAGCGAAGGGGACTACAATGAGCAGTTCTTC
TRBJ1-3 TRBV15 - - CATSRDKGGDPSGNTIYF TGTGCCACCAGCAGAGATAAGGGAGGGGATCCCTCTGGAAACACCATATATTTT
TRBJ2-5 TRBV6-5 once - CASRSGPQETQYF TGTGCCAGCCGCTCTGGGCCCCAAGAGACCCAGTACTTC
TRBJ2-1 TRBV7-6 - TRBD2 CASSIAGGAYNEQFF TGTGCCAGCAGTATAGCGGGAGGGGCCTACAATGAGCAGTTCTTC
TRBJ1-1 TRBV11-2 few - CASSQIFRGPGNTEAFF TGTGCCAGCAGCCAAATCTTTCGGGGGCCCGGGAACACTGAAGCTTTCTTT
TRBJ1-2 TRBV19 - TRBD1 CASRLTGNYGYTF TGTGCCAGTAGATTGACAGGGAACTATGGCTACACCTTC
TRBJ2-3 TRBV14 - TRBD1 CASSSRTGSTDTQYF TGTGCCAGCAGCAGCCGGACAGGGAGCACAGATACGCAGTATTTT
TRBJ1-1 TRBV2 once - CASSERVVAFF TGTGCCAGCAGTGAAAGGGTGGTGGCTTTCTTT
TRBJ2-2 TRBV6-6 - TRBD2 CASSPTGRPTGELFF TGTGCCAGCAGTCCAACCGGGAGGCCCACCGGGGAGCTGTTTTTT
TRBJ1-5 TRBV7-9 - - CASSLVVGDSNQPQHF TGTGCCAGCAGCTTAGTAGTTGGGGATAGCAATCAGCCCCAGCATTTT
TRBJ1-6 TRBV28 - - CASSSSSYLHF TGTGCCAGCAGTTCTAGTTCCTACCTCCACTTT
TRBJ1-1 TRBV27 - - CASRQDRRKGAFF TGTGCCAGCAGACAAGATCGACGGAAAGGAGCTTTCTTT